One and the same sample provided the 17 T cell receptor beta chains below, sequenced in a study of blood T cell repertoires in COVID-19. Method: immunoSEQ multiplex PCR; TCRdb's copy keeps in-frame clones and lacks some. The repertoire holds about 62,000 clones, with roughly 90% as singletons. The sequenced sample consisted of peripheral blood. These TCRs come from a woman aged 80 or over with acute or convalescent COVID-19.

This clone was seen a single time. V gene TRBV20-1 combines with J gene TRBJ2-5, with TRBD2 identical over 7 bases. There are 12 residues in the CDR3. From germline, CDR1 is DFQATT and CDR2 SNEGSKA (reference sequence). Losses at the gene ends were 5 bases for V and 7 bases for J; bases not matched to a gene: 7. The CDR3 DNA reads TGCAGTGCTCGTGACCCTAGCGGGACCCAGTACTTC. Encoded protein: CSARDPSGTQYF.

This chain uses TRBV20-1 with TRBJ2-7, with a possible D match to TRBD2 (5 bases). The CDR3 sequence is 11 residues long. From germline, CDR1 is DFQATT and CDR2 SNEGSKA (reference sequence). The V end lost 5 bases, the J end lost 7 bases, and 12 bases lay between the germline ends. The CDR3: CSAGPRREQYF. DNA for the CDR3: TGCAGTGCTGGGCCCCGGAGGGAGCAGTACTTC.

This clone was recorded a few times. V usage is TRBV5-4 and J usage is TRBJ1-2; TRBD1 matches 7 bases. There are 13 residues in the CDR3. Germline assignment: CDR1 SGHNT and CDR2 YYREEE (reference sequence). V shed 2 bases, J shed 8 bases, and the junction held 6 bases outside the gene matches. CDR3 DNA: TGTGCCAGCAGCTTCAAGGGGGCGCCCGGCTACACCTTC. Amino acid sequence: CASSFKGAPGYTF.

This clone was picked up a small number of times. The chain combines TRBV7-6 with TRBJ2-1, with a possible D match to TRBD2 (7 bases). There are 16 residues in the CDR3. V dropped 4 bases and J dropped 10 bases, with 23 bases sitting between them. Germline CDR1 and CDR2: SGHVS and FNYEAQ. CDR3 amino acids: CASSSVGGGPLSEQFF. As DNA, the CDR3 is TGTGCCAGCAGCTCCGTGGGCGGGGGCCCCTTGTCGGAGCAGTTCTTC.

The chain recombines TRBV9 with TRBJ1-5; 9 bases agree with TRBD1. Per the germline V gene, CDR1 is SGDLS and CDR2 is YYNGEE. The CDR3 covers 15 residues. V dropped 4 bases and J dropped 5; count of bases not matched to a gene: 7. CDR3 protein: CASSLGQGGHQPQHF. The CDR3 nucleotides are TGTGCCAGCAGCCTGGGACAGGGTGGTCATCAGCCCCAGCATTTT. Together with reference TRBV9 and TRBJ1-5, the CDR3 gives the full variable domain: DSGVTQTPKHLITATGQRVTLRCSPRSGDLSVYWYQQSLDQGLQFLIQYYNGEERAKGNILERFSAQQFPDLHSELNLSSLELGDSALYFCASSLGQGGHQPQHFGDGTRLSIL.

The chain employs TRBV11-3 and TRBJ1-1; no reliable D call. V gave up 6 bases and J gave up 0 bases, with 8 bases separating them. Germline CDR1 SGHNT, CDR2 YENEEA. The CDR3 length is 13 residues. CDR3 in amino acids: CASSLEVNTEAFF. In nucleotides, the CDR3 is TGTGCCAGCAGTCTAGAGGTGAACACTGAAGCTTTCTTT.

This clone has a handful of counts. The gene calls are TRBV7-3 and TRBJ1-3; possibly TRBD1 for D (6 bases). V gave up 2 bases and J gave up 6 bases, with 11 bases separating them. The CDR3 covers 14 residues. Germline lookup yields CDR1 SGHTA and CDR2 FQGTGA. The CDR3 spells CASSLSGATNTIYF. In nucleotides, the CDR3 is TGTGCCAGCAGCTTATCAGGGGCTACAAACACCATATATTTT.

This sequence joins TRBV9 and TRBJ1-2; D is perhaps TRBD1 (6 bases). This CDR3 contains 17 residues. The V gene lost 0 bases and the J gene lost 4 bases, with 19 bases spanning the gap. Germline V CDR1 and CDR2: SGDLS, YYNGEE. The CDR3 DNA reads TGTGCCAGCAGCGTAGAAGGATCCACCCTGGGGGCCTATGGCTACACCTTC. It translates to CASSVEGSTLGAYGYTF.

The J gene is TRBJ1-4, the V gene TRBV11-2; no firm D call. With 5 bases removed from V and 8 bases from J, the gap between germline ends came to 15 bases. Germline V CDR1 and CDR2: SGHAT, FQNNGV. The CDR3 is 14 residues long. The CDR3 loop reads CASSLGRVGEKLFF. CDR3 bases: TGTGCCAGCAGCCTCGGGAGGGTCGGAGAAAAACTGTTTTTT.

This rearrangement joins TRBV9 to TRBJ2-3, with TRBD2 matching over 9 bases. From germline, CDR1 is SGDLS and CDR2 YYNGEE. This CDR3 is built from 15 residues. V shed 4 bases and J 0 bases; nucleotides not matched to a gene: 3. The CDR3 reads CASSSGGPSTDTQYF. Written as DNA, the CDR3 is TGTGCCAGCAGCAGCGGGGGGCCTAGCACAGATACGCAGTATTTT.

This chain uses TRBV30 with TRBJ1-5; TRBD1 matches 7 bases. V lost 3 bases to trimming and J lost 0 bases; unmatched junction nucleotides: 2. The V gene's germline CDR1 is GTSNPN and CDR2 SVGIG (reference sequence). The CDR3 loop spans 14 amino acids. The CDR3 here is CAWRGQSSNQPQHF. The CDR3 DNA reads TGTGCCTGGAGGGGACAGAGTAGCAATCAGCCCCAGCATTTT.

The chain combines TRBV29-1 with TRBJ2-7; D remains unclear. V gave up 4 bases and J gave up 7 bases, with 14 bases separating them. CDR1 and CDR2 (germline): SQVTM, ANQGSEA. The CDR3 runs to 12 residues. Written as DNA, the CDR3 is TGCAGCGTTGCGAGTGCTTCCAGGGAGCAGTACTTC. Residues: CSVASASREQYF.

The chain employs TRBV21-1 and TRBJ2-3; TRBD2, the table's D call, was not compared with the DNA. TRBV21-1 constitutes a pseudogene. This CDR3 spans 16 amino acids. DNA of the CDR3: TGTGCCAGCAGCACTACTCTAGCGGGAGGCACAGATACGCAGTATTTT. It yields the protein CASSTTLAGGTDTQYF.

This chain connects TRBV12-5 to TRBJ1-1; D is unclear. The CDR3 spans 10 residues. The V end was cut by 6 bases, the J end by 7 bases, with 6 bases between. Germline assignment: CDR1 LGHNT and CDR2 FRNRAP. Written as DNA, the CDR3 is TGTGCTAGTGGGGGCCTTGAAGCTTTCTTT. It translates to CASGGLEAFF.

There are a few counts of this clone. Here the CDR3 DNA reads TGCGCCAGCAGCCCAACCGGGACTAGAGTTTTCGGGGATACGCAGTATTTT. This encodes CASSPTGTRVFGDTQYF. V and J are TRBV4-1 and TRBJ2-3, with 8 bases that match TRBD2. CDR1 is MGHRA and CDR2 is YSYEKL in the germline V gene. The CDR3 has 17 residues. V lost 4 bases, J lost 6 bases, and 15 bases stayed unmatched.

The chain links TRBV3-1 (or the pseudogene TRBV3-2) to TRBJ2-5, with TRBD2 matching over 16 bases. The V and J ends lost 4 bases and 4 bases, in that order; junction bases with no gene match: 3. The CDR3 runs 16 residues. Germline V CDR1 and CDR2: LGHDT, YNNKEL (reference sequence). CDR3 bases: TGTGCCAGCAGCCGGGGACTAGCGGGAGGGCGAGAGACCCAGTACTTC. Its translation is CASSRGLAGGRETQYF.

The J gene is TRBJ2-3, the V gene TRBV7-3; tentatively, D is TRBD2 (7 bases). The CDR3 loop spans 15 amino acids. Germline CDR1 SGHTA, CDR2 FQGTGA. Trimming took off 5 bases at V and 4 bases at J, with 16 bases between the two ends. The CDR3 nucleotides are TGTGCCAGCAGCGTACAAGGGGGGGCCTCAGATACGCAGTATTTT. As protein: CASSVQGGASDTQYF.